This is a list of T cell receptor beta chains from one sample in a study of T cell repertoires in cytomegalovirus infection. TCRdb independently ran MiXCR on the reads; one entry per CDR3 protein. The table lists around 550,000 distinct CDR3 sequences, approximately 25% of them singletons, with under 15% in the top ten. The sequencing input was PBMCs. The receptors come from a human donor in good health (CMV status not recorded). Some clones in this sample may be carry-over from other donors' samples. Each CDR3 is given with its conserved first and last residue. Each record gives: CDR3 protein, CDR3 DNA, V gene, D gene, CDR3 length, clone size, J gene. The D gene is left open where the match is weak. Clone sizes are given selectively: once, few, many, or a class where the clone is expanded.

cdr3_aa: CASSLGPLAGAGNEQFF
cdr3_nt: TGTGCCAGCAGCTTGGGGCCCCTAGCGGGAGCGGGCAATGAGCAGTTCTTC
v_call: TRBV5-3
d_call: TRBD2
cdr3_length: 17
clone_size: NA
j_call: TRBJ2-1

cdr3_aa: CASSVGPGPGANYGYTF
cdr3_nt: TGTGCCAGCAGCGTAGGTCCAGGTCCTGGGGCTAACTATGGCTACACCTTC
v_call: TRBV9
d_call: NA
cdr3_length: 17
clone_size: NA
j_call: TRBJ1-2

cdr3_aa: CASSAGLHGYTF
cdr3_nt: TGTGCCAGCAGTGCGGGGCTCCATGGCTACACCTTC
v_call: TRBV6-1
d_call: NA
cdr3_length: 12
clone_size: NA
j_call: TRBJ1-2

cdr3_aa: CASRLTPAGELFF
cdr3_nt: TGTGCCAGCAGGCTCACTCCGGCCGGGGAGCTGTTTTTT
v_call: TRBV12-3/TRBV12-4
d_call: NA
cdr3_length: 13
clone_size: NA
j_call: TRBJ2-2

cdr3_aa: CSAKLLAGGPDTQYF
cdr3_nt: TGCAGTGCTAAATTACTAGCGGGAGGCCCAGATACGCAGTATTTT
v_call: TRBV20-1
d_call: TRBD2
cdr3_length: 15
clone_size: few
j_call: TRBJ2-3

cdr3_aa: CASSQELISGNTIYF
cdr3_nt: TGCGCCAGCAGCCAAGAGCTGATTTCTGGAAACACCATATATTTT
v_call: TRBV4-1
d_call: NA
cdr3_length: 15
clone_size: NA
j_call: TRBJ1-3

cdr3_aa: CASSGGLGQFF
cdr3_nt: TGTGCCAGCAGCGGGGGGTTAGGGCAGTTCTTC
v_call: TRBV6-2/TRBV6-3
d_call: TRBD2
cdr3_length: 11
clone_size: few
j_call: TRBJ2-1

cdr3_aa: CASRDPGLATLKQFF
cdr3_nt: TGCGCCAGCAGAGATCCGGGACTAGCTACTTTAAAGCAGTTCTTC
v_call: TRBV4-1
d_call: TRBD2
cdr3_length: 15
clone_size: NA
j_call: TRBJ2-1

cdr3_aa: CATSVAGGLDTQYF
cdr3_nt: TGTGCCACCAGTGTAGCGGGAGGTTTGGATACGCAGTATTTT
v_call: TRBV24-1
d_call: TRBD2
cdr3_length: 14
clone_size: NA
j_call: TRBJ2-3

cdr3_aa: CASSPPGRELDEQFF
cdr3_nt: TGTGCCAGCAGCCCCCCGGGGCGGGAGTTAGATGAGCAGTTCTTC
v_call: TRBV7-2
d_call: TRBD2
cdr3_length: 15
clone_size: NA
j_call: TRBJ2-1

cdr3_aa: CASSQPGANYGYTF
cdr3_nt: TGCGCCAGCAGCCAACCTGGAGCTAACTATGGCTACACCTTC
v_call: TRBV4-1
d_call: NA
cdr3_length: 14
clone_size: NA
j_call: TRBJ1-2

cdr3_aa: CASSQDGTSGRIQFF
cdr3_nt: TGTGCCAGCAGCCAAGACGGGACTAGCGGGAGGATCCAGTTCTTC
v_call: TRBV14
d_call: TRBD2
cdr3_length: 15
clone_size: NA
j_call: TRBJ2-1

cdr3_aa: CASRGQGANQPRHF
cdr3_nt: TGTGCCAGCCGGGGACAGGGCGCCAATCAGCCCCGGCATTTT
v_call: TRBV2
d_call: TRBD1
cdr3_length: 14
clone_size: NA
j_call: TRBJ1-5

cdr3_aa: CVRGGNNEQFF
cdr3_nt: TGTGTCCGGGGAGGGAACAATGAGCAGTTCTTC
v_call: TRBV10-3
d_call: TRBD2
cdr3_length: 11
clone_size: NA
j_call: TRBJ2-1

cdr3_aa: CASSPGTVLETQYF
cdr3_nt: TGTGCCAGCAGCCCGGGGACAGTACTAGAGACCCAGTACTTC
v_call: TRBV7-9
d_call: TRBD1
cdr3_length: 14
clone_size: NA
j_call: TRBJ2-5

cdr3_aa: CASSLDRASYNEQFF
cdr3_nt: TGTGCCAGCAGCTTAGATCGGGCGTCATACAATGAGCAGTTCTTC
v_call: TRBV11-3
d_call: NA
cdr3_length: 15
clone_size: many
j_call: TRBJ2-1

cdr3_aa: CATAHAGYTF
cdr3_nt: TGTGCCACCGCGCATGCGGGCTACACCTTC
v_call: TRBV28
d_call: NA
cdr3_length: 10
clone_size: NA
j_call: TRBJ1-2

cdr3_aa: CASSLETTPGELFF
cdr3_nt: TGTGCCAGCAGCTTAGAGACTACCCCCGGGGAGCTGTTTTTT
v_call: TRBV7-8
d_call: NA
cdr3_length: 14
clone_size: NA
j_call: TRBJ2-2

cdr3_aa: CASSLGGPISYEQYF
cdr3_nt: TGTGCCAGCAGCCTAGGAGGCCCTATCTCCTACGAGCAGTACTTC
v_call: TRBV7-9
d_call: NA
cdr3_length: 15
clone_size: NA
j_call: TRBJ2-7

cdr3_aa: CASSFRTLNTEAFF
cdr3_nt: TGTGCCAGCAGCTTCAGGACACTGAACACTGAAGCTTTCTTT
v_call: TRBV7-2
d_call: NA
cdr3_length: 14
clone_size: NA
j_call: TRBJ1-1

cdr3_aa: CASSYSRTNYGYTF
cdr3_nt: TGTGCCAGCAGTTACAGCCGGACTAACTATGGCTACACCTTC
v_call: TRBV7-2
d_call: NA
cdr3_length: 14
clone_size: many
j_call: TRBJ1-2

cdr3_aa: CSVSGLAGGEDTQYF
cdr3_nt: TGCAGCGTTTCGGGACTAGCGGGAGGGGAAGATACGCAGTATTTT
v_call: TRBV29-1
d_call: TRBD2
cdr3_length: 15
clone_size: few
j_call: TRBJ2-3

cdr3_aa: CASSYMGTSGSTYEQYF
cdr3_nt: TGTGCCAGCAGTTACATGGGGACTAGCGGGAGTACCTACGAGCAGTACTTC
v_call: TRBV6-5
d_call: TRBD2
cdr3_length: 17
clone_size: few
j_call: TRBJ2-7

cdr3_aa: CASSLGGGPLSGNTIYF
cdr3_nt: TGTGCCAGCAGCTTAGGGGGAGGACCTTTATCTGGAAACACCATATATTTT
v_call: TRBV7-2
d_call: NA
cdr3_length: 17
clone_size: NA
j_call: TRBJ1-3

cdr3_aa: CASSLDLKLFF
cdr3_nt: TGTGCCAGCAGCTTAGACTTGAAGCTGTTCTTC
v_call: TRBV7-2
d_call: NA
cdr3_length: 11
clone_size: NA
j_call: TRBJ2-1

cdr3_aa: CASSFRPGLAREGTGELFF
cdr3_nt: TGTGCCAGCAGCTTCCGTCCGGGACTAGCGAGAGAGGGGACCGGGGAGCTGTTTTTT
v_call: TRBV7-6
d_call: TRBD2
cdr3_length: 19
clone_size: NA
j_call: TRBJ2-2

cdr3_aa: CASSENSGRGASGTEAFF
cdr3_nt: TGTGCCAGCAGTGAAAACTCGGGGCGGGGGGCAAGTGGCACTGAAGCTTTCTTT
v_call: TRBV6-1
d_call: NA
cdr3_length: 18
clone_size: few
j_call: TRBJ1-1

cdr3_aa: CASSLLILRTSGTYEQYF
cdr3_nt: TGTGCCAGCAGCCTCTTAATCCTCAGGACTAGCGGAACCTACGAGCAGTACTTC
v_call: TRBV28
d_call: TRBD2
cdr3_length: 18
clone_size: NA
j_call: TRBJ2-7